These T cell receptor beta chains were read from a single sample in a study of Tregs in tolerant kidney transplant recipients. Sequenced by immunoSEQ multiplex PCR; TCRdb stores in-frame clones only, minus some. This sample carries tens of thousands of clones, about 89% of them seen once, and the ten largest clones take approximately 0.39%. Specimen: CD4+ T cells from blood, collected before the transplant. All receptors come from a human donor who received a combined kidney and bone marrow transplant. The CDR3 runs from the conserved cysteine through the conserved F or W. D genes are given only for firm matches. The size field is filled for only some rows; it gives once, few, many or a size class.

clone size: NA
V gene: TRBV11-2
D gene: TRBD1
J gene: TRBJ1-5
CDR3 DNA: TGTGCCAGCAGCTTTACAGGGGTGGGCCAGCCCCAGCATTTT
CDR3 protein: CASSFTGVGQPQHF

clone size: NA
V gene: TRBV10-3
D gene: NA
J gene: TRBJ2-5
CDR3 DNA: TGTGCCATCAGCAGACAGGACCAAGAGACCCAGTACTTC
CDR3 protein: CAISRQDQETQYF

clone size: NA
V gene: TRBV18
D gene: TRBD1
J gene: TRBJ2-1
CDR3 DNA: TGTGCCAGCTCACCAACCGGGACAGAGAACAATGAGCAGTTCTTC
CDR3 protein: CASSPTGTENNEQFF

clone size: once
V gene: TRBV27
D gene: TRBD2
J gene: TRBJ2-7
CDR3 DNA: TGTGCCAGCAGTCCCCCGCAAGCGGGGAACTACGAGCAGTACTTC
CDR3 protein: CASSPPQAGNYEQYF

clone size: NA
V gene: TRBV19
D gene: NA
J gene: TRBJ1-5
CDR3 DNA: TGTGCCAGTAGAGGACAGACCAATCAGCCCCAGCATTTT
CDR3 protein: CASRGQTNQPQHF

clone size: few
V gene: TRBV28
D gene: TRBD1
J gene: TRBJ1-5
CDR3 DNA: TGTGCCAGCAGTCCAGGGACAGACAGTCAGCCCCAGCATTTT
CDR3 protein: CASSPGTDSQPQHF

clone size: NA
V gene: TRBV2
D gene: NA
J gene: TRBJ2-2
CDR3 DNA: TGTGCCAGCAGTGGGACAAACAAGAACACCGGGGAGCTGTTTTTT
CDR3 protein: CASSGTNKNTGELFF

clone size: once
V gene: TRBV4-1
D gene: NA
J gene: TRBJ1-5
CDR3 DNA: TGCGCCAGCAGCCAAGATCGGACTTATAGCAATCAGCCCCAGCATTTT
CDR3 protein: CASSQDRTYSNQPQHF

clone size: NA
V gene: TRBV7-2
D gene: NA
J gene: TRBJ1-1
CDR3 DNA: TGTGCCAGCAGTTATGACACCAACACTGAAGCTTTCTTT
CDR3 protein: CASSYDTNTEAFF

clone size: few
V gene: TRBV7-2
D gene: NA
J gene: TRBJ1-5
CDR3 DNA: TGTGCCAGCAGCCCTTGGACTGATAGCAATCAGCCCCAGCATTTT
CDR3 protein: CASSPWTDSNQPQHF

clone size: once
V gene: TRBV5-1
D gene: NA
J gene: TRBJ2-1
CDR3 DNA: TGCGCCAGGAATAGCGGAACCTACAATGAGCAGTTCTTC
CDR3 protein: CARNSGTYNEQFF

clone size: NA
V gene: TRBV5-6
D gene: NA
J gene: TRBJ1-1
CDR3 DNA: TGTGCCAGCAGCTTGGATGGGGCAGCTTTGAACACTGAAGCTTTCTTT
CDR3 protein: CASSLDGAALNTEAFF

clone size: NA
V gene: TRBV5-1
D gene: NA
J gene: TRBJ2-7
CDR3 DNA: TGCGCCAGCAGCCGAGCGGCGGGGCGTAATCTCTACGAGCAGTACTTC
CDR3 protein: CASSRAAGRNLYEQYF

clone size: NA
V gene: TRBV10-3
D gene: TRBD2
J gene: TRBJ2-1
CDR3 DNA: TGTGCCATCAGTGAATCTAGCGGGAGAGGCGGTGAGCAGTTCTTC
CDR3 protein: CAISESSGRGGEQFF

clone size: NA
V gene: TRBV10-3
D gene: TRBD1
J gene: TRBJ2-7
CDR3 DNA: TGTGCCATCAGGCACCCGGGACAGGGGTACGAGCAGTACTTC
CDR3 protein: CAIRHPGQGYEQYF

clone size: NA
V gene: TRBV6-5
D gene: NA
J gene: TRBJ1-1
CDR3 DNA: TGTGCCAGCAGTTACCAGGGTCCGAACACTGAAGCTTTCTTT
CDR3 protein: CASSYQGPNTEAFF

clone size: few
V gene: TRBV30
D gene: NA
J gene: TRBJ1-2
CDR3 DNA: TGTGCCTGGAGTCCAGACAGGCAGTATGGCTACACCTTC
CDR3 protein: CAWSPDRQYGYTF

clone size: once
V gene: TRBV5-1
D gene: NA
J gene: TRBJ2-2
CDR3 DNA: TGCGCCAGCAGCGCAGGGGTCGGGGAGCTGTTTTTT
CDR3 protein: CASSAGVGELFF

clone size: once
V gene: TRBV27
D gene: TRBD2
J gene: TRBJ2-1
CDR3 DNA: TGTGCCAGCAGTTTTTCCCTAGCGGGAGGGATACCCTACAATGAGCAGTTCTTC
CDR3 protein: CASSFSLAGGIPYNEQFF

clone size: NA
V gene: TRBV19
D gene: NA
J gene: TRBJ1-1
CDR3 DNA: TGTGCCAGTAGTATAGTCCCCGAGGCTGAAGCTTTCTTT
CDR3 protein: CASSIVPEAEAFF

clone size: NA
V gene: TRBV30
D gene: NA
J gene: TRBJ1-2
CDR3 DNA: TGTGCCTGGAAGGACGGGGCTAACTATGGCTACACCTTC
CDR3 protein: CAWKDGANYGYTF

clone size: NA
V gene: TRBV5-6
D gene: NA
J gene: TRBJ2-1
CDR3 DNA: TGTGCCAGCAGCCCTCCGCTAGCGAAATTGAACAATGAGCAGTTCTTC
CDR3 protein: CASSPPLAKLNNEQFF

clone size: NA
V gene: TRBV11-2
D gene: TRBD2
J gene: TRBJ2-7
CDR3 DNA: TGTGCCAGCAGCCCGACTAGCGGGAGTGTTGAGCAGTACTTC
CDR3 protein: CASSPTSGSVEQYF

clone size: NA
V gene: TRBV5-3
D gene: NA
J gene: TRBJ2-7
CDR3 DNA: TGTGCCAGAAGCTTGGGCCCTTTGAGCTCCTACGAGCAGTACTTC
CDR3 protein: CARSLGPLSSYEQYF